This T cell receptor (beta chain) appears in the sequencing data of a study of cytomegalovirus exposure and HLA in healthy donors. Study-wide background: HLA-typed donors were the source of 90 million or so unique TCRs, which an early data release held. Study findings and constraints: In an earlier analysis, about 87% or about 30%: the productive usage of most TCR beta V segments.

The CDR3 runs to 11 residues. Looked up from germline, CDR1 is MNHNY and CDR2 is SVGAGI (reference sequence). Trimming cost V 6 bases and J 3 bases, with 6 bases left between them. PCR employed 60 Vbeta and 13 Jbeta primers. Profiled with immunoSEQ multiplex PCR; TCRdb holds only in-frame clones, not every one. The repertoire holds about 160,000 clones, with about two thirds as singletons. This clone was found a few times. Its antigen is unknown. The genes are TRBV6-6 and TRBJ2-7; D uncertain. The receptor's source is a young woman in good health and CMV-seronegative. Sequencing was performed on PBMCs. The CDR3 sequence is CASRYNYEQYF. CDR3 sequence (DNA): TGTGCCAGCAGGTATAACTACGAGCAGTACTTC.